The TCR beta chain described here comes from a study of vaccination and CD4 T cells after COVID-19 (dated by TCRdb to between 2021 and 2024). Broadly, across the study: Convalescent patients had a positive SARS-CoV-2 result on nasal swab PCR, and of these patients, several had mild disease and one had severe disease. Post-COVID blood samples were collected from convalescent patients a median of around 96 days after diagnosis, with a range of roughly 35 to 170 days. In control cultures, a CEFX viral epitope pool was used as positive control, an HIV-1 Nef peptide pool was used as negative control, or no peptide was added. Post-vaccine blood samples were obtained a median of about 70 days after the second vaccine dose, with a range of roughly 13 to 250 days. Overlapping spike peptide pools from SARS-CoV-2 and from the common cold coronaviruses HCoV-NL63, HCoV-OC43 and HCoV-229E were used as culture stimuli. Six males and four females were included in the convalescent cohort, with two Hispanic individuals, seven Caucasians, two Asians and one multiracial person represented. In approximately ten COVID-19 convalescent patients and a handful of infection-naive healthy vaccine recipients, the spike-specific CD4+ TCR repertoire before mRNA vaccination was compared with the repertoire after mRNA vaccination. Participants got two doses of the Pfizer-BioNTech BNT162b2 vaccine (n=8) or two doses of the Moderna mRNA-1273 vaccine (n=2). Here is what the overall study found, with its caveats: In convalescent patients, a median about 90% of post-vaccine SARS-CoV-2-reactive clones were detected only after vaccination, and vaccine-specific priming was suggested by this finding. Only a relatively small number of convalescent patients were included in the study, and early timepoints following natural infection were not analyzed. Although the median number of SARS-CoV-2-reactive clonotypes went up from roughly 20 after infection to 35 to 40 after vaccination, the increase was not significant. Of the vaccine-specific clones in convalescent patients, 304 of 307, or nearly all, reacted only to SARS-CoV-2 spike and did not cross-react with common cold coronaviruses.

The cysteine opens and the phenylalanine closes a CDR3 of 17 amino acids. Of all the DNA, just the CDR3 is kept, 51 bases in frame from base 1. CDR1 is given as DFQATT and CDR2 as SNEGSKA, both from the germline V gene (reference sequence). V loses 3 bases of germline sequence and J loses 0 bases, and the interval between the two ends is 20 bases. The method behind the library was PCR. At the Johns Hopkins FTIC core, DNA from the cultured CD4+ T cells underwent TCR sequencing with the Oncomine TCR Beta short-read assay. Genomic DNA was extracted from the cultured CD4+ T cells with the QIAamp micro DNA kit. The Oncomine TCR Beta libraries from cultured CD4+ T cells were pooled using unique dual indexes and then sequenced on an Illumina iSeq 100. The paper's processing steps were these. Non-productive sequences were removed, and CDR3s that did not start with C, did not end with F or W, or were shorter than 7 amino acids were discarded. Antigen-specific clonotypes were identified using the MANAFEST web application through comparison of peptide-stimulated wells with reference and other culture wells. Positive clones required FDR below 0.05, an odds ratio above 5, and productive frequency above 0.1% in at least two of three replicate wells. A clonotype was classed as cross-reactive if the clonotype showed significant expansion both in SARS-CoV-2 spike wells and in at least one common cold coronavirus spike condition. Similarity between CDR3 sequences was evaluated in R version 3.6.1 using Levenshtein distances (stringdist) and unrooted phylogenetic trees (ape). The public sequencing data were trimmed at Q25 with fastp and processed into clonotypes with MiXCR by TCRdb, which kept only in-frame beta chains. Rows are unified per CDR3 protein, each entry keeping the most common DNA and genes. The V and J calls follow TCRdb's processing rather than the paper's. The sample profile shows 15,000 to 20,000 distinct CDR3 sequences; roughly 56% of them were found once. The leading ten clones occupy 8% to 9.5% of the sample.

What this sample's treatment or condition label stands for: approximately 11-day PBMC culture with coronavirus spike peptide pools or control peptides (ViraFEST assay). The ViraFEST assay, used in the study, expanded antigen-specific T cells with peptide pools and then identified the expanded clonotypes through TCR sequencing. Positive SARS-CoV-2 PCR tests in the convalescent patients dated from March to December 2020, before Alpha, Beta and Delta variants emerged in the United States. PBMCs were cultured at around 2 million per well in IMDM supplemented with roughly 5.2% human AB serum and 8.5 to 10 IU/ml IL-2, with roughly 10 ug/ml peptide pools added. On days 3 and 7, half of the culture medium was replaced with fresh IL-2-containing medium. Once the cells had been in culture for about 10 days, the EasySep CD4+ T cell isolation kit was used to isolate CD4+ T cells by negative selection. Ficoll-Paque Plus gradient centrifugation was used to isolate PBMCs from whole blood, and the isolated PBMCs were then either used fresh or cryopreserved at -140C. Triplicate wells were generally used for each culture condition.

This clonotype has just one count. It lacks a known antigen. The input lacks base qualities; no much larger clone sits a single base away. Evidence from one read is weak. The rearranged chain carries TRBV20-1 and TRBJ1-1; the best D guess is TRBD1, with 5 bases matching. The clonotype originates from a human donor who had recovered from COVID-19. Sample: CD4+ T cells from blood, cultured in vitro. The CDR3 protein: CSASAGGADLMNTEAFF. Here is the DNA: TGCAGTGCTAGCGCCGGAGGGGCAGATCTTATGAACACTGAAGCTTTCTTT.